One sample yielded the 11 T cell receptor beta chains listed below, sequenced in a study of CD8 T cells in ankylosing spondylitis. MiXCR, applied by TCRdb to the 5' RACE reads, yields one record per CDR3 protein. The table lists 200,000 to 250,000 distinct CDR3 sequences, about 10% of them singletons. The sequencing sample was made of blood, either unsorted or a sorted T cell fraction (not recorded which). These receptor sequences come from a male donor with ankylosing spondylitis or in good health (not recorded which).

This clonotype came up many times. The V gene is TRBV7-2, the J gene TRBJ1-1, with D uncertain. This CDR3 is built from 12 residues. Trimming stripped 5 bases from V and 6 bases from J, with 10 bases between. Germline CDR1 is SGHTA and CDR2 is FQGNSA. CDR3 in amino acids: CASSPSLAEAFF. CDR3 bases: TGTGCCAGCAGCCCTAGCCTCGCTGAAGCTTTCTTT.

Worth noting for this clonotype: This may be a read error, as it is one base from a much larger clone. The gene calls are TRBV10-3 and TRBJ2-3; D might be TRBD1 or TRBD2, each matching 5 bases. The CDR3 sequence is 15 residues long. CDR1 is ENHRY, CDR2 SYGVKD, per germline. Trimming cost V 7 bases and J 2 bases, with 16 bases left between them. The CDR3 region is CAITNVGGVTDTQYF. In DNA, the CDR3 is TGTGCCATCACAAATGTTGGGGGAGTCACAGATACGCAGTATTTT.

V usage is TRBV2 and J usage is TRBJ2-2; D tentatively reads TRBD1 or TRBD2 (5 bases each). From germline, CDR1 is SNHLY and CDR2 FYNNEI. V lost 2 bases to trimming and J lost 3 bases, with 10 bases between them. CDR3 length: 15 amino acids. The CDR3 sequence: CASSERGTDTGELFF. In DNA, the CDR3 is TGTGCCAGCAGTGAAAGAGGGACGGACACCGGGGAGCTGTTTTTT. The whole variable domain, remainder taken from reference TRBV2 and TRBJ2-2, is EPEVTQTPSHQVTQMGQEVILRCVPISNHLYFYWYRQILGQKVEFLVSFYNNEISEKSEIFDDQFSVERPDGSNFTLKIRSTKLEDSAMYFCASSERGTDTGELFFGEGSRLTVL.

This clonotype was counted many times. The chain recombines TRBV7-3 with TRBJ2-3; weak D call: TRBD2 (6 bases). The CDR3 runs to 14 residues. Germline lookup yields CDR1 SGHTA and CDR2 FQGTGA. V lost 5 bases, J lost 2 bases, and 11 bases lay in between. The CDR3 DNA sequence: TGTGCCAGCAGCGATAGCGGATCCACAGATACGCAGTATTTT. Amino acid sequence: CASSDSGSTDTQYF.

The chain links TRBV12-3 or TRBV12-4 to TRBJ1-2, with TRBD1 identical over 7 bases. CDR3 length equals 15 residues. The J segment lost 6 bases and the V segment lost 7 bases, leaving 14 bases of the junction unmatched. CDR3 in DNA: TGTGCCAGCACGCCCCGTCGAGGACAGGTCGATGGCTACACCTTC. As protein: CASTPRRGQVDGYTF.

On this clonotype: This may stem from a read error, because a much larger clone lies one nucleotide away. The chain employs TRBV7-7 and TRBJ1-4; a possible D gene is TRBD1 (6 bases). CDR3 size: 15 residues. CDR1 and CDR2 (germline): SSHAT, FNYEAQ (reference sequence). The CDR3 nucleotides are TGTGCTAGCAGCGCTACCGGGACACCGAATGAAAAACTGTTTTTT. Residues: CASSATGTPNEKLFF.

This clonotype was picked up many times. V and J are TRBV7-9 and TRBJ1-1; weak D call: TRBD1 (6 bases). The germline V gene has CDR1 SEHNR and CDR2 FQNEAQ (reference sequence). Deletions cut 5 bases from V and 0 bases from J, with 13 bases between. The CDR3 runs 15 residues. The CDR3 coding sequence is TGTGCCAGCAGCCCGACAGGCTTCCTGAACACTGAAGCTTTCTTT. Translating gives CASSPTGFLNTEAFF.

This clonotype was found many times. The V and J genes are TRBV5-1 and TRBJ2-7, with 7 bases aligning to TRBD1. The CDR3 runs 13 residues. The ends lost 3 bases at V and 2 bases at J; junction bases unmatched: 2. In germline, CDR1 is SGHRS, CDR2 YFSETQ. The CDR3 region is CASSWDSAYEQYF. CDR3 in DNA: TGCGCCAGCAGCTGGGACAGTGCCTACGAGCAGTACTTC.

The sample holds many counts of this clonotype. CDR3 in DNA: TGCGCCAGCAGCAGTAGACAGGGGGCGAACACCGGGGAGCTGTTTTTT. Amino acid sequence: CASSSRQGANTGELFF. V usage is TRBV5-1 and J usage is TRBJ2-2, with 9 bases identical to TRBD1. The J segment lost 0 bases and the V segment lost 4 bases, leaving 4 bases of the junction unmatched. This CDR3 is 16 amino acids long. The germline V gene has CDR1 SGHRS and CDR2 YFSETQ.

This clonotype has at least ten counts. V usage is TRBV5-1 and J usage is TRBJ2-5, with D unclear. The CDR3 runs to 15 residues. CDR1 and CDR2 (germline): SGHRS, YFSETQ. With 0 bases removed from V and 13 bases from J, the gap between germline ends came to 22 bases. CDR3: CASSLESHEAAELYF. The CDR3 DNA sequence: TGCGCCAGCAGCTTGGAGTCTCACGAGGCGGCGGAACTGTACTTC.

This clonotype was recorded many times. In DNA form, the CDR3 reads TGTGCCAGCAGCTTAGATGGGACAGGTTACGAGCAGTACTTC. Translation gives CASSLDGTGYEQYF. The V gene is TRBV7-9, the J gene TRBJ2-7; 8 nucleotides line up with TRBD1. Per the germline V gene, CDR1 is SEHNR and CDR2 is FQNEAQ (reference sequence). V lost 1 base and J lost 4; bases outside the gene matches: 3. CDR3 length equals 14 residues.